The 9 T cell receptor beta chains below come from one sample, sequenced in a study of T cells in Graves' hyperthyroidism and ophthalmopathy. The TCR beta CDR3 regions underwent amplification using RNA transcripts as the source. Initially, a first-round RT-PCR of the TCR CDR3 employed the HTBI primer set. TCRdb re-derived calls from the multiplex PCR reads in MiXCR, one entry per CDR3 protein. The sample lists 200,000 to 250,000 distinct CDR3 sequences; 16% were seen once. Specimen: blood. These TCRs come from a woman under 30 with Graves' ophthalmopathy.

This chain uses TRBV7-6 with TRBJ2-1, with 7 bases aligning to TRBD2. In germline, CDR1 is SGHVS, CDR2 FNYEAQ. The CDR3 consists of 16 residues. After removal of 4 bases from V and 8 bases from J, the junction contained 14 bases not matched to a gene. The CDR3 protein is CASSSGGRPGLHEQFF. CDR3 DNA sequence: TGTGCCAGCAGCTCCGGGGGGAGGCCAGGACTCCATGAGCAGTTCTTC.

Concerning this clonotype itself: Being one base from a much bigger clone, this may be a read error. The chain is built from TRBV7-9 and TRBJ1-2, with D perhaps TRBD1 (5 bases). Germline lookup yields CDR1 SEHNR and CDR2 FQNEAQ (reference sequence). This CDR3 has 14 amino acids. Trimming removed 0 bases at V and 4 bases at J, with 9 bases between. CDR3 protein: CASSLAGGGYGYTF. DNA of the CDR3: TGTGCCAGCAGCTTAGCGGGGGGAGGCTATGGCTACACCTTC.

The sample holds many counts of this clonotype. This rearrangement joins TRBV29-1 to TRBJ2-7; 8 positions match TRBD1. The CDR3 contains 15 residues. V lost 0 bases to trimming and J lost 2 bases; unmatched junction nucleotides: 6. CDR1 and CDR2 from the germline V gene are SQVTM and ANQGSEA. The CDR3 is CSVEEGRGPTYEQYF. The CDR3 region has the DNA TGCAGCGTTGAAGAGGGCAGGGGGCCCACCTACGAGCAGTACTTC.

The rearrangement links TRBV19 to TRBJ2-2; D not certain. Per germline, CDR1 LNHDA and CDR2 SQIVND (reference sequence). With 3 bases removed from V and 2 bases from J, the gap between germline ends came to 7 bases. The CDR3 sequence is 14 residues long. CDR3 region: CASSMWSNTGELFF. CDR3 DNA sequence: TGTGCCAGTAGTATGTGGAGTAACACCGGGGAGCTGTTTTTT.

The J gene is TRBJ1-1, the V gene TRBV20-1; D might be TRBD1 (5 bases). Deletions cut 1 base from V and 6 bases from J, with 15 bases between. CDR3 length equals 14 residues. Germline V gives CDR1 DFQATT, CDR2 SNEGSKA (reference sequence). The CDR3 DNA sequence: TGCAGTGCTAGAGCCGGGACCATGGACGCTGAAGCTTTCTTT. This translates into CSARAGTMDAEAFF.

This clonotype was detected ten times or more. The chain carries TRBV20-1 and TRBJ1-5, with D unclear. Per the germline V gene, CDR1 is DFQATT and CDR2 is SNEGSKA (reference sequence). CDR3 length: 12 amino acids. V was cut by 0 bases and J by 6 bases, with 6 bases left in between. The DNA for the CDR3 is TGCAGTGCTAGAGATCGGGCTCAGCCCCAGCATTTT. Amino acids: CSARDRAQPQHF.

This clonotype was recorded at least ten times. The chain employs TRBV6-5 and TRBJ1-2; no reliable D call. The length of the CDR3 is 15 residues. V dropped 0 bases and J dropped 3 bases, with 11 bases sitting between them. Germline loops: CDR1 MNHEY, CDR2 SVGAGI. CDR3 bases: TGTGCCAGCAGTTACTCGAAGGGTTCCGACTATGGCTACACCTTC. Its translation: CASSYSKGSDYGYTF.

This clonotype was detected many times. The genes are TRBV20-1 and TRBJ2-7; weak D call: TRBD1 (5 bases). The CDR3 loop spans 12 amino acids. CDR1 DFQATT and CDR2 SNEGSKA come from the germline V gene (reference sequence). Deletions cut 5 bases from V and 3 bases from J, with 11 bases between. The CDR3 sequence is CSARKDIYEQYF. CDR3 DNA sequence: TGCAGTGCTCGAAAGGACATCTACGAGCAGTACTTC.

The gene calls are TRBV6-2 or TRBV6-3 and TRBJ2-7; TRBD2 might be the D (6 bases). Germline V CDR1 and CDR2: MNHEY, SVGEGT. V was cut by 6 bases and J by 2 bases, with 11 bases left in between. The CDR3 is 13 amino acids. The CDR3 sequence is CASSPGLTYEQYF. Here the CDR3 DNA reads TGTGCCAGCAGCCCGGGACTCACCTACGAGCAGTACTTC.